The 22 T cell receptor beta chains reported below all come from one sample, sequenced in a study of blood T cell repertoires in COVID-19. Profiled with immunoSEQ multiplex PCR; TCRdb holds only in-frame clones, not every one. This table has 130,000 to 150,000 clones, about 84% appearing once. Sequencing was performed on peripheral blood. The origin of the receptors is a human donor in a cohort sampled during active COVID-19.

Concerning this clone: The junction departs from germline at one end; a sequencing error may be responsible. The chain combines TRBV7-7 with TRBJ2-1, with 8 bases that match TRBD2. This CDR3 comprises 17 residues. The germline V gene has CDR1 SSHAT and CDR2 FNYEAQ (reference sequence). CDR3 coding DNA: TGTGCTAGCAGTTCCCTAGCCGACGGGGGGGCCTGGAATGAGCAGTTCTTC. Its protein product is CASSSLADGGAWNEQFF.

The V gene is TRBV4-1, the J gene TRBJ2-5, with 12 bases that match TRBD2. Per germline, CDR1 MGHRA and CDR2 YSYEKL. V lost 0 bases, J lost 5 bases, and 13 bases stayed unmatched. The CDR3 is 19 residues long. DNA for the CDR3: TGCGCCAGCAGCCAAGATCGGGGGCTAGCGGGGGGGATATACGAGACCCAGTACTTC. It encodes CASSQDRGLAGGIYETQYF.

The chain carries TRBV5-4 and TRBJ2-3, with 8 bases matching TRBD2. The length of the CDR3 is 15 residues. Germline V CDR1 and CDR2: SGHNT, YYREEE (reference sequence). Trimming cost V 4 bases and J 1 base; bases outside gene matches: 5. The CDR3 region has the DNA TGTGCCAGCAGCCACGGGGGGGCGGGCACAGATACGCAGTATTTT. Amino acid sequence: CASSHGGAGTDTQYF. Looking up the rest from reference TRBV5-4 and TRBJ2-3 gives the full variable domain: ETGVTQSPTHLIKTRGQQVTLRCSSQSGHNTVSWYQQALGQGPQFIFQYYREEENGRGNFPPRFSGLQFPNYSSELNVNALELDDSALYLCASSHGGAGTDTQYFGPGTRLTVL.

This chain links TRBV19 with TRBJ2-7, with D unclear. V was clipped by 3 bases and J by 1 base, with 7 bases between them. Germline V CDR1 and CDR2: LNHDA, SQIVND (reference sequence). The CDR3 is 13 residues long. The CDR3 loop is CASSIGMSYEQYF. CDR3 DNA sequence: TGTGCCAGTAGTATCGGTATGTCCTACGAGCAGTACTTC.

The rearrangement joins TRBV28 to TRBJ2-6; 8 bases line up with TRBD1. Germline trimming cut 7 bases from V and 0 bases from J; bases unmatched to any gene: 8. CDR1 and CDR2 (germline): MDHEN, SYDVKM. The CDR3 has 17 amino acids. The CDR3 reads CASIGQGSFSGANVLTF. For the CDR3, the DNA is TGTGCCAGCATCGGACAGGGCTCATTCTCTGGGGCCAACGTCCTGACTTTC.

The chain joins TRBV30 to TRBJ1-5; D perhaps matches TRBD1 (6 bases). This CDR3 region has 14 residues. Looked up from germline, CDR1 is GTSNPN and CDR2 is SVGIG (reference sequence). The V end lost 2 bases, the J end lost 7 bases, and 15 bases lay between the germline ends. The CDR3: CAWSLTGSDQPQHF. The DNA for the CDR3 is TGTGCCTGGAGTCTCACAGGGTCAGACCAGCCCCAGCATTTT.

The V and J genes are TRBV24-1 and TRBJ2-3, with 14 bases fitting TRBD2. CDR1 and CDR2 from the germline V gene are KGHDR and SFDVKD. This CDR3 region has 16 residues. V gave up 3 bases and J gave up 4 bases; unmatched junction bases: 2. The CDR3 sequence is CATSDTTSGGADTQYF. CDR3 bases: TGTGCCACCAGTGATACGACTAGCGGGGGGGCAGATACGCAGTATTTT.

CDR3 sequence reads: CASSRIDNWRRENTEAFF. The CDR3 DNA sequence: TGTGCCAGCTCACGGATCGACAACTGGAGACGGGAGAACACTGAAGCTTTCTTT. This chain joins TRBV18 and TRBJ1-1; D uncertain. The CDR3 is 18 residues long. Germline lookup yields CDR1 KGHSH and CDR2 LQKENI. V lost 4 bases and J lost 1, with 22 bases in between.

The chain recombines TRBV15 with TRBJ2-7; D may be TRBD1 (6 bases). Trimming stripped 3 bases from V and 4 bases from J, with 13 bases between. Looked up from germline, CDR1 is LNHNV and CDR2 is YYDKDF (reference sequence). The CDR3 extends over 14 amino acids. This CDR3 is CATSRGQGFYEQYF. The CDR3 nucleotides are TGTGCCACCAGCAGGGGGCAGGGGTTTTACGAGCAGTACTTC.

This chain links TRBV9 with TRBJ2-1; D possibly corresponds to TRBD2 (7 bases). This CDR3 contains 15 residues. V was trimmed by 0 bases and J by 10 bases, leaving 17 bases between them. Germline lookup yields CDR1 SGDLS and CDR2 YYNGEE. The CDR3 reads CASSVAGGSAGEQFF. Here the CDR3 DNA reads TGTGCCAGCAGCGTAGCGGGGGGCTCAGCGGGGGAGCAGTTCTTC.

The chain combines TRBV18 with TRBJ2-5; D gene unclear. CDR1 and CDR2 (germline): KGHSH, LQKENI. The CDR3 totals 14 residues. V was cut by 2 bases and J by 3 bases, with 10 bases left in between. CDR3 loop: CASSPGQSKETQYF. CDR3 in DNA: TGTGCCAGCTCACCAGGGCAGAGCAAAGAGACCCAGTACTTC.

This clone was picked up one time. This rearrangement joins TRBV4-3 to TRBJ2-1, with D maybe TRBD1 (5 bases). The CDR3 extends over 13 amino acids. V lost 3 bases and J 4 bases, leaving 7 bases between the germline ends. The V gene's germline CDR1 is LGHNA and CDR2 YSLEER. The DNA for the CDR3 is TGCGCCAGCAGCCAGTCAGGGTACAATGAGCAGTTCTTC. Protein sequence: CASSQSGYNEQFF.

This clone was detected only a few times. The rearrangement links TRBV2 to TRBJ1-5, with a possible D match to TRBD1 (5 bases). From germline, CDR1 is SNHLY and CDR2 FYNNEI. This CDR3 region has 17 residues. Trimming stripped 5 bases from V and 4 bases from J, with 21 bases between. The CDR3 region has the DNA TGTGCCAGCAGTCCCGCCGGGGGGTATAGTAGTAATCAGCCCCAGCATTTT. It translates to CASSPAGGYSSNQPQHF.

The rearrangement uses TRBV12-3 or TRBV12-4 and TRBJ2-2; 7 nucleotides match TRBD1. Germline trimming cut 6 bases from V and 6 bases from J; bases unmatched to any gene: 1. The CDR3 sequence is 12 residues long. The chain's CDR3 is CASRGTAGELFF. The CDR3 region has the DNA TGTGCCAGCAGGGGGACAGCCGGGGAGCTGTTTTTT.

The V call is TRBV1, the J call TRBJ2-1; the D segment call TRBD2 is taken from the table without a DNA check. TRBV1 is reported as a pseudogene. This CDR3 has 23 residues. The CDR3 sequence: CTSSQENIEAGGPITCSYNEQFF. The CDR3, as DNA: TGCACCAGCAGCCAAGAAAATATCGAAGCGGGGGGACCCATTACTTGCTCCTACAATGAGCAGTTCTTC.

The table lists this clone with many counts. The chain is built from TRBV18 and TRBJ2-1; tentative D call: TRBD2 (7 bases). The CDR3 is 16 amino acids. Germline lookup yields CDR1 KGHSH and CDR2 LQKENI. V was cut by 3 bases and J by 3 bases, with 15 bases left in between. The CDR3 DNA follows: TGTGCCAGCTCACCTCCCTTGGGGGGGCTCTACAATGAGCAGTTCTTC. Translation: CASSPPLGGLYNEQFF.

This chain uses TRBV28 with TRBJ2-1; possibly TRBD2 for D (5 bases). The length of the CDR3 is 13 residues. Germline V gene sequence: CDR1 MDHEN, CDR2 SYDVKM. V lost 6 bases to trimming and J lost 3 bases, with 9 bases between them. The CDR3 region has the DNA TGTGCCAGCAGCCGGGAAATCTACAATGAGCAGTTCTTC. It translates to CASSREIYNEQFF.

V is TRBV10-3 and J is TRBJ2-1; 9 bases are shared with TRBD2. Germline V gene data show CDR1 as ENHRY and CDR2 as SYGVKD. The CDR3 runs 16 residues. V shed 2 bases, J shed 6 bases, and the junction held 8 bases outside the gene matches. The CDR3 is CAISEPGAGGFNEQFF. The DNA of the CDR3 is TGTGCCATCAGTGAGCCGGGAGCGGGGGGCTTCAATGAGCAGTTCTTC.

On this clone itself: The identical CDR3 is also encoded by other nucleotide sequences in the sample. The chain couples TRBV15 to TRBJ2-3, with D tentatively TRBD2 (6 bases). Trimming took off 0 bases at V and 0 bases at J, with 10 bases between the two ends. The CDR3 totals 16 residues. Germline loops: CDR1 LNHNV, CDR2 YYDKDF (reference sequence). The CDR3 reads CATSRDRLASTDTQYF. The CDR3 DNA follows: TGTGCCACCAGCAGAGATCGGCTAGCGAGCACAGATACGCAGTATTTT. Based on the CDR3 plus reference TRBV15 and TRBJ2-3, the full variable domain is DAMVIQNPRYQVTQFGKPVTLSCSQTLNHNVMYWYQQKSSQAPKLLFHYYDKDFNNEADTPDNFQSRRPNTSFCFLDIRSPGLGDTAMYLCATSRDRLASTDTQYFGPGTRLTVL.

The CDR3, as DNA: TGTGCCAGTAGTATAGCGGGGGGCTCGGACACAGATACGCAGTATTTT. The encoded protein is CASSIAGGSDTDTQYF. The chain couples TRBV19 to TRBJ2-3; tentative D call: TRBD2 (7 bases). The length of the CDR3 is 16 residues. V was shortened by 1 base and J by 2 bases, with 13 bases between the two germline ends. Germline V gene sequence: CDR1 LNHDA, CDR2 SQIVND (reference sequence). Full variable domain (outside the CDR3, taken from reference TRBV19 and TRBJ2-3): DGGITQSPKYLFRKEGQNVTLSCEQNLNHDAMYWYRQDPGQGLRLIYYSQIVNDFQKGDIAEGYSVSREKKESFPLTVTSAQKNPTAFYLCASSIAGGSDTDTQYFGPGTRLTVL.

The V call is TRBV18, the J call TRBJ2-7; 10 bases align to TRBD2. Germline CDR1 reads KGHSH; CDR2 reads LQKENI. V was clipped by 3 bases and J by 1 base; unmatched bases: 18. This CDR3 is built from 20 residues. The CDR3 loop reads CASSPSNQLAGNQRSYEQYF. The CDR3 DNA is TGTGCCAGCTCACCCTCGAATCAACTAGCGGGGAATCAACGGTCCTACGAGCAGTACTTC.

The chain joins TRBV3-1 (or the pseudogene TRBV3-2) to TRBJ2-5; D might be TRBD2 (7 bases). CDR3 length equals 13 residues. The V end lost 1 base, the J end lost 10 bases, and 13 bases lay between the germline ends. Germline lookup yields CDR1 LGHDT and CDR2 YNNKEL (reference sequence). CDR3: CASSQVRGADQYF. In DNA, the CDR3 is TGTGCCAGCAGCCAAGTTCGGGGGGCTGACCAGTACTTC.